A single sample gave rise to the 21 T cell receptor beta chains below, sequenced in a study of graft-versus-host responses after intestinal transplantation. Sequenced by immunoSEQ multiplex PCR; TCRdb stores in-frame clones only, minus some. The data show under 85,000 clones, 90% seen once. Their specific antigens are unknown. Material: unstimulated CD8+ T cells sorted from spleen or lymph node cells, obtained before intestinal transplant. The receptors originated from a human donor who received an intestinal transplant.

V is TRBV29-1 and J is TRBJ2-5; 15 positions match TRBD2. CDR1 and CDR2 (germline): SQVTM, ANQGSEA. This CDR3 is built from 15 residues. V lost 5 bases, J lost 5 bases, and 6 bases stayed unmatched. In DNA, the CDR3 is TGCAGCGTTCGGGGGACTAGCGGGGGGTGGGAGACCCAGTACTTC. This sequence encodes CSVRGTSGGWETQYF.

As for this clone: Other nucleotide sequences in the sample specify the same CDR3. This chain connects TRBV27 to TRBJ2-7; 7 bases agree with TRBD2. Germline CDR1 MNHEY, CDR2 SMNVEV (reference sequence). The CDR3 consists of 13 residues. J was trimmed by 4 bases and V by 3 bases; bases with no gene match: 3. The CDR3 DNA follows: TGTGCCAGCAGTTTGGGGGGGGGTTACGAGCAGTACTTC. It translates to CASSLGGGYEQYF.

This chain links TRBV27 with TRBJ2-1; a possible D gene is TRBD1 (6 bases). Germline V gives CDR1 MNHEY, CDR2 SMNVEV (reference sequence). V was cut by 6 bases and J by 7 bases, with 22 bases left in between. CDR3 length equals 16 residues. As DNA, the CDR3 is TGTGCCAGCAGCCCAAACAGGGACGCCGCCGGGAATGAGCAGTTCTTC. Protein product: CASSPNRDAAGNEQFF.

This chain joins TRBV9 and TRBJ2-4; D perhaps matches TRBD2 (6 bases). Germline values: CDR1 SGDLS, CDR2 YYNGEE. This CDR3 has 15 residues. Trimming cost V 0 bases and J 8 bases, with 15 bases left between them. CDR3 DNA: TGTGCCAGCAGCGTAGGCGGGACCTCATCAGACATTCAGTACTTC. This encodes CASSVGGTSSDIQYF.

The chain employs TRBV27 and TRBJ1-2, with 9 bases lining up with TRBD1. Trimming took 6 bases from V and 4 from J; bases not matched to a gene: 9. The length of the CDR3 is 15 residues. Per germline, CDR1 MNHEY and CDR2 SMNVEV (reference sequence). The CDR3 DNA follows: TGTGCCAGCAGCCTAGGCCGGGACAGGGCCTATGGCTACACCTTC. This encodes CASSLGRDRAYGYTF.

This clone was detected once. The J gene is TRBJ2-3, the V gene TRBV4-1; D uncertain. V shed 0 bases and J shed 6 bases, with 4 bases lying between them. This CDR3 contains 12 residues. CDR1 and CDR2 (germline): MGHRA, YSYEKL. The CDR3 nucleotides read TGCGCCAGCAGCCAAGATCTGGATACGCAGTATTTT. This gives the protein CASSQDLDTQYF.

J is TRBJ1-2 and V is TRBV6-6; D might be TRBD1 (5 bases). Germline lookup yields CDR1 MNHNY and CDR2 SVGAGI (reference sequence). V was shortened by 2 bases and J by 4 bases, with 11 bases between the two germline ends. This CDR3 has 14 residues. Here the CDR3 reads CASSYEPGGYGYTF. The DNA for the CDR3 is TGTGCCAGCAGTTACGAGCCCGGGGGCTATGGCTACACCTTC.

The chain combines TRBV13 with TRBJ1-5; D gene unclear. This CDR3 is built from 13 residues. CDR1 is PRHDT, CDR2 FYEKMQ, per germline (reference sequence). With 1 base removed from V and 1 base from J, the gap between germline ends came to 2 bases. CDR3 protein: CASSLASNQPQHF. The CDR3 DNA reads TGTGCCAGCAGCTTAGCGAGCAATCAGCCCCAGCATTTT.

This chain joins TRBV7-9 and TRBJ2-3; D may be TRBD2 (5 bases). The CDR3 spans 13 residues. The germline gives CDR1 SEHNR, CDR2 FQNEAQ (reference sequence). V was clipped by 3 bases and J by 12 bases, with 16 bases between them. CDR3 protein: CASSFGDMTLQYF. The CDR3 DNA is TGTGCCAGCAGCTTCGGGGATATGACTCTACAGTATTTT.

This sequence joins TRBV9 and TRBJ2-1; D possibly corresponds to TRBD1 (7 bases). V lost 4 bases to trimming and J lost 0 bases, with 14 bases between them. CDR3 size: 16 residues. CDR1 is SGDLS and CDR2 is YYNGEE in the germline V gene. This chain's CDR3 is CASSSGGWGSYNEQFF. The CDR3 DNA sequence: TGTGCCAGCAGCTCAGGGGGGTGGGGCTCCTACAATGAGCAGTTCTTC.

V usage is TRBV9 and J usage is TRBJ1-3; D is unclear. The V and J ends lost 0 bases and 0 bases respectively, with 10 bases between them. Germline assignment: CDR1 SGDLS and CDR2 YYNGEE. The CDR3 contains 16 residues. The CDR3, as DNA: TGTGCCAGCAGCGTAGAAGGCAGACACTCTGGAAACACCATATATTTT. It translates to CASSVEGRHSGNTIYF.

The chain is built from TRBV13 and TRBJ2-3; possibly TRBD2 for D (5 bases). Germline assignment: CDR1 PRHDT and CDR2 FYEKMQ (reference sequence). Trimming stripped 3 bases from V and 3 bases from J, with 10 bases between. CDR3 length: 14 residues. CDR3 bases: TGTGCCAGCAGCTTTCCCGGGGTAACAGATACGCAGTATTTT. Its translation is CASSFPGVTDTQYF.

DNA of the CDR3: TGCGCCAGCAGCCGTGAAGCGGGGGTACAAGAGACCCAGTACTTC. As protein: CASSREAGVQETQYF. The rearrangement joins TRBV5-1 to TRBJ2-5; 8 nucleotides agree with TRBD2. CDR3 size: 15 residues. The germline CDR1 and CDR2 sequences are SGHRS and YFSETQ. Trimming removed 4 bases from V and 2 bases from J; junction bases left unmatched: 7.

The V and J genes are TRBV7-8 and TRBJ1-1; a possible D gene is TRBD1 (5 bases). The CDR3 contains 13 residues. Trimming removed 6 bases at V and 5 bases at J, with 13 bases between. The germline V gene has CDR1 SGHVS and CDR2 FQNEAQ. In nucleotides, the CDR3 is TGTGCCAGCAGTCGCAGGGCGGGGACTGAAGCTTTCTTT. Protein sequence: CASSRRAGTEAFF.

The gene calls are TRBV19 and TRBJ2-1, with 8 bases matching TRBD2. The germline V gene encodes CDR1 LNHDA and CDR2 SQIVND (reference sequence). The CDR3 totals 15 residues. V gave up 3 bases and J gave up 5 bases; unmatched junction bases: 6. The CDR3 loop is CASSMVGGVDNEQFF. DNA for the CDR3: TGTGCCAGTAGTATGGTCGGGGGGGTCGACAATGAGCAGTTCTTC. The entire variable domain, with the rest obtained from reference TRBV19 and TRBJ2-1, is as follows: DGGITQSPKYLFRKEGQNVTLSCEQNLNHDAMYWYRQDPGQGLRLIYYSQIVNDFQKGDIAEGYSVSREKKESFPLTVTSAQKNPTAFYLCASSMVGGVDNEQFFGPGTRLTVL.

The CDR3 loop reads CASSSGVNTQYF. The CDR3 nucleotides read TGTGCCAGCAGCTCCGGGGTGAATACGCAGTATTTT. This rearrangement joins TRBV7-9 to TRBJ2-3; D is possibly TRBD2 (5 bases). The CDR3 length is 12 residues. Trimming pared 4 bases from V and 7 bases from J, leaving 9 bases between. From germline, CDR1 is SEHNR and CDR2 FQNEAQ (reference sequence).

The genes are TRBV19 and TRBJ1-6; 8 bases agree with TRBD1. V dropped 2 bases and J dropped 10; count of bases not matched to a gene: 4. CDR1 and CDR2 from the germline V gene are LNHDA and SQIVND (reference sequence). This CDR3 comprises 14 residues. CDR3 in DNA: TGTGCCAGTAGTATATCAGGGGGCGGCTCACCCCTCCACTTT. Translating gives CASSISGGGSPLHF.

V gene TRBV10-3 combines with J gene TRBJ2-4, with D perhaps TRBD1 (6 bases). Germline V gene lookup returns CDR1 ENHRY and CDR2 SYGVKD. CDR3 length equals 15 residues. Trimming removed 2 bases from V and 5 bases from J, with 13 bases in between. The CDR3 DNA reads TGTGCCATCAGTGAGGGATGGGGGCCGCAAAACATTCAGTACTTC. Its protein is CAISEGWGPQNIQYF.

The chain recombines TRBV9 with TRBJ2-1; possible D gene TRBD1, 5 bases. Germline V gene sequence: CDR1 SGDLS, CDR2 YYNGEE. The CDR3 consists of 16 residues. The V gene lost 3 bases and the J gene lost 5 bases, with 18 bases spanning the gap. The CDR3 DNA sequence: TGTGCCAGCAGCGGGACGAGTCCGGACAAAAACAATGAGCAGTTCTTC. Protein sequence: CASSGTSPDKNNEQFF.

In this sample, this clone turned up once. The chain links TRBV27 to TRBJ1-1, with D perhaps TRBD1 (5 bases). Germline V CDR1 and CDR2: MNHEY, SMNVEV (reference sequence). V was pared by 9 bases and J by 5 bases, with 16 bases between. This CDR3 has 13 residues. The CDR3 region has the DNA TGTGCCAGTTCCGCCGGGGGGGAGACTGAAGCTTTCTTT. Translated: CASSAGGETEAFF.

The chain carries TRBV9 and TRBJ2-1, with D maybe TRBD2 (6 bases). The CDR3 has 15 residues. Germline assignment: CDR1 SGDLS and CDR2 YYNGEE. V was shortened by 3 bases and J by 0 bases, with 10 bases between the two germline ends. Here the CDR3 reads CASSAGGSSYNEQFF. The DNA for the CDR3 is TGTGCCAGCAGCGCCGGGGGAAGCTCCTACAATGAGCAGTTCTTC.